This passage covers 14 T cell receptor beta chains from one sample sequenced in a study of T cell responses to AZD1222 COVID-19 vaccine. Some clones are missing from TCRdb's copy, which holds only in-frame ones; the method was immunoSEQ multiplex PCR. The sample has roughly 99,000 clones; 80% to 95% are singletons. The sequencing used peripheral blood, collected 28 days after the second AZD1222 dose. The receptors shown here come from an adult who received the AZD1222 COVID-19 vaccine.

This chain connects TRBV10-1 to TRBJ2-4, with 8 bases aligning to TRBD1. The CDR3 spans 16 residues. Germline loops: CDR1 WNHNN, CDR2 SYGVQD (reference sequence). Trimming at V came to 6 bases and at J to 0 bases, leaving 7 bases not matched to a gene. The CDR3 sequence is CASREDRAVAKNIQYF. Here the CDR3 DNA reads TGCGCCAGCAGAGAGGACAGGGCAGTAGCCAAAAACATTCAGTACTTC.

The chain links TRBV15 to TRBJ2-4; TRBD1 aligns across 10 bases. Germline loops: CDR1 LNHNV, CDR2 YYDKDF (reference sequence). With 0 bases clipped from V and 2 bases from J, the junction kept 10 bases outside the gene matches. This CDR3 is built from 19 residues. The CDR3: CATSRDIGWDRGTKNIQYF. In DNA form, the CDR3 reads TGTGCCACCAGCAGAGATATAGGCTGGGACAGGGGAACCAAAAACATTCAGTACTTC.

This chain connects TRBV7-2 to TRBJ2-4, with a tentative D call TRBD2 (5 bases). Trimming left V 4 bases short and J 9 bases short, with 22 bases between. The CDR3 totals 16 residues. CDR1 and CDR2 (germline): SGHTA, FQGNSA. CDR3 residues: CASSSTSTFGGSIQYF. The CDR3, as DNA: TGTGCCAGCAGCTCCACCTCTACCTTCGGAGGTTCCATTCAGTACTTC.

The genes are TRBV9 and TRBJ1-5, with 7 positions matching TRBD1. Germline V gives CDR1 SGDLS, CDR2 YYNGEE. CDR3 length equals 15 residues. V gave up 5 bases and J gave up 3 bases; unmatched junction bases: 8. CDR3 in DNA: TGTGCCAGCAGTCGTCAGGGGGGGCCCAATCAGCCCCAGCATTTT. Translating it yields CASSRQGGPNQPQHF.

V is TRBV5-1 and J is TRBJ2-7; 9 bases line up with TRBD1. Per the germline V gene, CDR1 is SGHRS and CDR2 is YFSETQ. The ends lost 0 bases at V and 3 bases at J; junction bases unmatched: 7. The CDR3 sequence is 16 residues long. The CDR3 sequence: CASSLGPRDRDYEQYF. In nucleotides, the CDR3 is TGCGCCAGCAGCTTGGGGCCCCGGGACAGGGACTACGAGCAGTACTTC.

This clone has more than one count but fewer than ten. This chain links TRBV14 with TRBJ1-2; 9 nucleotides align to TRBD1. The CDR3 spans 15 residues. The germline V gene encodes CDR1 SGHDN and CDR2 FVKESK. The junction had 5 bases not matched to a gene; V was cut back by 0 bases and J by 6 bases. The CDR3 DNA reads TGTGCCAGCAGCCAAGAAGAGGACAGGGGCCATGGCTACACCTTC. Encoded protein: CASSQEEDRGHGYTF.

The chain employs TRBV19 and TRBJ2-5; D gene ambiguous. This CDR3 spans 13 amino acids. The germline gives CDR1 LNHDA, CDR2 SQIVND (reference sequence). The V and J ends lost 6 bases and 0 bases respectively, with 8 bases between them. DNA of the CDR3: TGTGCCAGTAGCTTCTCGTACCAAGAGACCCAGTACTTC. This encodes CASSFSYQETQYF.

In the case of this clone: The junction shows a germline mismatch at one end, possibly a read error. CDR3 in DNA: TGCAGTGCTAGTAAAGGGCAGGGGGAAGTGTTC. Amino acids: CSASKGQGEVF. The J gene is TRBJ2-7, the V gene TRBV20-1, with 7 nucleotides matching TRBD1. The CDR3 contains 11 residues. CDR1 is DFQATT and CDR2 is SNEGSKA in the germline V gene (reference sequence).

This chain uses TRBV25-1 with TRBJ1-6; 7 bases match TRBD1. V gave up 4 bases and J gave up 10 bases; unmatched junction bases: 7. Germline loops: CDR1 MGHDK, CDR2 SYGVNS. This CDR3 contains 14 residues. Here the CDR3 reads CASSGPTGRSPLHF. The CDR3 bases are TGTGCCAGCAGTGGACCGACAGGGAGGTCACCCCTCCACTTT.

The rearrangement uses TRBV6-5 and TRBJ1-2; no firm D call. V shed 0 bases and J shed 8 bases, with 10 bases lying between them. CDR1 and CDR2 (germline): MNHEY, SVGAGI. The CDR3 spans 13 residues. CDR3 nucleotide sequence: TGTGCCAGCAGTTACTCGCCCCTTTGGGGCTACACCTTC. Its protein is CASSYSPLWGYTF.

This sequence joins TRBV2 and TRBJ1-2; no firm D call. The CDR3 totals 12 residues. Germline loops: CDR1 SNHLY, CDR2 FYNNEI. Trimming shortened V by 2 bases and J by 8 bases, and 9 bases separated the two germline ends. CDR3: CASSEFNGGYTF. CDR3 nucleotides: TGTGCCAGCAGTGAATTCAATGGAGGCTACACCTTC.

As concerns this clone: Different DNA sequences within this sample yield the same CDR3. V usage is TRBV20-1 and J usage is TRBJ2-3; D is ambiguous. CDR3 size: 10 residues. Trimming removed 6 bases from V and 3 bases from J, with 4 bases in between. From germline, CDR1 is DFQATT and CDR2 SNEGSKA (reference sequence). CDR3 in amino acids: CSARTDTQYF. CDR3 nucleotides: TGCAGTGCGAGAACAGATACGCAGTATTTT.

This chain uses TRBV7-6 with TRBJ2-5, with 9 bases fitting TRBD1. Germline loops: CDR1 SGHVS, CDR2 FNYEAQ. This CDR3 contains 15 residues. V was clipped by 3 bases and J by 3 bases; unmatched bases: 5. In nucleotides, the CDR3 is TGTGCCAGCAGCTTCACAGGGGGCCTTAAAGAGACCCAGTACTTC. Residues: CASSFTGGLKETQYF.

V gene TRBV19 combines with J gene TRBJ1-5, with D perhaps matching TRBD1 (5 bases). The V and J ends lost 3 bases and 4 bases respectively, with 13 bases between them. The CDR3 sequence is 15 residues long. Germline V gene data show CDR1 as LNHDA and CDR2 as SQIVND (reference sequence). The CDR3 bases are TGTGCCAGTAGTATGGGGCGAAGATCGAATCAGCCCCAGCATTTT. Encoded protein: CASSMGRRSNQPQHF. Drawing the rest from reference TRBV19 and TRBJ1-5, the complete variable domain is DGGITQSPKYLFRKEGQNVTLSCEQNLNHDAMYWYRQDPGQGLRLIYYSQIVNDFQKGDIAEGYSVSREKKESFPLTVTSAQKNPTAFYLCASSMGRRSNQPQHFGDGTRLSIL.